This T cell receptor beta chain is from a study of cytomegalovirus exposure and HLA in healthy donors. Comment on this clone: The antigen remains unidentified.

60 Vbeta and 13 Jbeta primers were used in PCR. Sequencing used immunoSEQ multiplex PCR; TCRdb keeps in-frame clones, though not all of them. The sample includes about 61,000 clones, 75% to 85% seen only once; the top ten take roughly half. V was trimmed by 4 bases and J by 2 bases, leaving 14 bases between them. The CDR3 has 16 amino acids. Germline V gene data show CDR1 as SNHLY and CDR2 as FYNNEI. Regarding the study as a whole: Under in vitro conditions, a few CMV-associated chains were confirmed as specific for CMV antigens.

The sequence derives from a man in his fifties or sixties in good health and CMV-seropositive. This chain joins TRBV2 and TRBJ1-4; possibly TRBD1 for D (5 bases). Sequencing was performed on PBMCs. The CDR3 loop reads CASSGARGFTNEKLFF. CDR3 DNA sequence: TGTGCCAGCAGTGGGGCACGGGGGTTCACTAATGAAAAACTGTTTTTT.